This is a list of T cell receptor beta chains from one sample in a study of cytotoxic CD8 clonotypes in ibrutinib-treated CLL. Clones were sequenced by immunoSEQ multiplex PCR, and TCRdb holds only the in-frame ones, with some missing. The sample lists 55,000 to 80,000 clones; around three fifths were seen once. The source material was PBMCs, sampled after 12 months of ibrutinib treatment. These receptors all come from a human donor with chronic lymphocytic leukemia. Both conserved end residues are part of each CDR3. D genes are given only for firm matches. For some rows the clone size is stated as once, few or many, or as a class when expanded; others skip it.

abundance: NA
j_gene: TRBJ2-7
len: 15
v_gene: TRBV28
d_gene: NA
CDR3aa: CASSFDRGPTYEQYF
CDR3nt: TGTGCCAGCAGCTTCGACCGGGGGCCCACCTACGAGCAGTACTTC

abundance: NA
j_gene: TRBJ2-7
len: 14
v_gene: TRBV6-5
d_gene: NA
CDR3aa: CASGVGQGTYEQYF
CDR3nt: TGTGCCAGCGGTGTTGGGCAGGGAACCTACGAGCAGTACTTC

abundance: NA
j_gene: TRBJ1-1
len: 11
v_gene: TRBV13
d_gene: NA
CDR3aa: CASSLRAGTFF
CDR3nt: TGTGCCAGCAGCTTACGCGCGGGGACTTTCTTT

abundance: NA
j_gene: TRBJ2-7
len: 17
v_gene: TRBV5-4
d_gene: NA
CDR3aa: CASSSSPGLEKLGEQYF
CDR3nt: TGTGCCAGCAGCTCTTCTCCGGGACTGGAGAAGTTGGGCGAGCAGTACTTC

abundance: NA
j_gene: TRBJ2-3
len: 15
v_gene: TRBV2
d_gene: NA
CDR3aa: CASSSSDRYSDTQYF
CDR3nt: TGTGCCAGCAGTAGCAGTGACAGGTACTCAGATACGCAGTATTTT

abundance: NA
j_gene: TRBJ1-1
len: 13
v_gene: TRBV28
d_gene: NA
CDR3aa: CASSFVRSSEAFF
CDR3nt: TGTGCCAGCAGTTTCGTAAGAAGCTCTGAAGCTTTCTTT

abundance: NA
j_gene: TRBJ2-4
len: 13
v_gene: TRBV6-1
d_gene: NA
CDR3aa: CASQDWGGDIQYF
CDR3nt: TGTGCCAGCCAAGATTGGGGAGGTGACATTCAGTACTTC

abundance: NA
j_gene: TRBJ1-2
len: 16
v_gene: TRBV7-9
d_gene: NA
CDR3aa: CASSLEGGQFSYGYTF
CDR3nt: TGTGCCAGCAGCTTAGAGGGGGGGCAGTTTTCCTATGGCTACACCTTC

abundance: NA
j_gene: TRBJ1-5
len: 15
v_gene: TRBV7-9
d_gene: NA
CDR3aa: CASSRGALGNQPQHF
CDR3nt: TGTGCCAGCAGCCGGGGGGCTTTGGGAAATCAGCCCCAGCATTTT

abundance: NA
j_gene: TRBJ2-5
len: 16
v_gene: TRBV5-6
d_gene: NA
CDR3aa: CASSLGGRTALMAQYF
CDR3nt: TGTGCCAGCAGCTTGGGGGGTAGGACAGCATTAATGGCCCAGTACTTC

abundance: NA
j_gene: TRBJ2-2
len: 14
v_gene: TRBV19
d_gene: TRBD1
CDR3aa: CASRRQGDTGELFF
CDR3nt: TGTGCCAGTAGGAGACAGGGAGACACCGGGGAGCTGTTTTTT

abundance: NA
j_gene: TRBJ2-7
len: 15
v_gene: TRBV5-1
d_gene: NA
CDR3aa: CASSRQGGGTYEQYF
CDR3nt: TGCGCCAGCAGCCGACAGGGAGGCGGGACCTACGAGCAGTACTTC

abundance: NA
j_gene: TRBJ2-5
len: 11
v_gene: TRBV5-6
d_gene: NA
CDR3aa: CASSLSETQYF
CDR3nt: TGTGCCAGCAGCTTAAGTGAGACCCAGTACTTC

abundance: NA
j_gene: TRBJ2-7
len: 18
v_gene: TRBV4-2
d_gene: TRBD2
CDR3aa: CASSQDLAASGRSYEQYF
CDR3nt: TGTGCCAGCAGCCAAGATCTGGCAGCTAGCGGGAGGAGTTACGAGCAGTACTTC

abundance: NA
j_gene: TRBJ2-2
len: 15
v_gene: TRBV6-6
d_gene: TRBD1
CDR3aa: CASSYSRGPTGELFF
CDR3nt: TGTGCCAGCAGTTACTCCAGGGGGCCAACCGGGGAGCTGTTTTTT

abundance: NA
j_gene: TRBJ1-5
len: 12
v_gene: TRBV6-5
d_gene: NA
CDR3aa: CASTHGGQPQHF
CDR3nt: TGTGCCAGCACCCACGGGGGTCAGCCCCAGCATTTT

abundance: NA
j_gene: TRBJ2-1
len: 14
v_gene: TRBV28
d_gene: NA
CDR3aa: CASSLSGSYNEQFF
CDR3nt: TGTGCCAGCAGTTTATCAGGTTCCTACAATGAGCAGTTCTTC

abundance: NA
j_gene: TRBJ2-7
len: 12
v_gene: TRBV5-1
d_gene: NA
CDR3aa: CASSSSGYEQYF
CDR3nt: TGCGCCAGCAGCTCGAGTGGGTACGAGCAGTACTTC

abundance: few
j_gene: TRBJ2-6
len: 16
v_gene: TRBV28
d_gene: NA
CDR3aa: CASESPISSGANVLTF
CDR3nt: TGTGCCAGCGAGTCCCCTATCAGCTCTGGGGCCAACGTCCTGACTTTC

abundance: NA
j_gene: TRBJ1-2
len: 14
v_gene: TRBV7-6
d_gene: NA
CDR3aa: CARGEQGSGYGYTF
CDR3nt: TGTGCCAGAGGGGAACAGGGAAGCGGCTATGGCTACACCTTC

abundance: few
j_gene: TRBJ2-1
len: 15
v_gene: TRBV28
d_gene: TRBD1
CDR3aa: CASSSLPGQGSEQFF
CDR3nt: TGTGCCAGCAGTTCTCTTCCGGGACAGGGAAGTGAGCAGTTCTTC

abundance: NA
j_gene: TRBJ2-3
len: 15
v_gene: TRBV2
d_gene: NA
CDR3aa: CASSAPVGGTDTQYF
CDR3nt: TGTGCCAGCAGCGCCCCGGTGGGCGGGACAGATACGCAGTATTTT

abundance: NA
j_gene: TRBJ2-7
len: 13
v_gene: TRBV29-1
d_gene: TRBD2
CDR3aa: CSVRLAGNYEQYF
CDR3nt: TGCAGCGTCCGACTAGCGGGAAACTACGAGCAGTACTTC

abundance: NA
j_gene: TRBJ1-5
len: 15
v_gene: TRBV15
d_gene: TRBD1
CDR3aa: CATSTGQGNSQPQHF
CDR3nt: TGTGCCACCAGCACGGGACAGGGGAACTCTCAGCCCCAGCATTTT

abundance: NA
j_gene: TRBJ2-3
len: 15
v_gene: TRBV5-6
d_gene: NA
CDR3aa: CASSLTPPYTDTQYF
CDR3nt: TGTGCCAGCAGCCTGACACCCCCCTACACAGATACGCAGTATTTT

abundance: few
j_gene: TRBJ1-1
len: 12
v_gene: TRBV28
d_gene: NA
CDR3aa: CASSVINREAFF
CDR3nt: TGTGCCAGCAGTGTGATAAACAGGGAAGCTTTCTTT

abundance: NA
j_gene: TRBJ1-2
len: 15
v_gene: TRBV15
d_gene: TRBD1
CDR3aa: CATSSPDRGVYGYTF
CDR3nt: TGTGCCACCAGCAGCCCGGACAGGGGAGTTTATGGCTACACCTTC

abundance: many
j_gene: TRBJ2-1
len: 15
v_gene: TRBV25-1
d_gene: NA
CDR3aa: CASSEPSWGYNEQFF
CDR3nt: TGTGCCAGCAGTGAACCGTCCTGGGGCTACAATGAGCAGTTCTTC

abundance: NA
j_gene: TRBJ1-2
len: 14
v_gene: TRBV2
d_gene: TRBD1
CDR3aa: CASRVSTGVDGYTF
CDR3nt: TGTGCCAGCAGGGTATCGACAGGGGTGGATGGCTACACCTTC

abundance: NA
j_gene: TRBJ2-7
len: 18
v_gene: TRBV11-2
d_gene: TRBD2
CDR3aa: CASSLGRGRREGPYEQYF
CDR3nt: TGTGCCAGCAGCTTAGGTCGAGGGAGGCGGGAGGGCCCCTACGAGCAGTACTTC

abundance: few
j_gene: TRBJ2-2
len: 17
v_gene: TRBV5-4
d_gene: NA
CDR3aa: CASSLAGGAANTGELFF
CDR3nt: TGTGCCAGCAGCTTGGCAGGTGGGGCGGCGAACACCGGGGAGCTGTTTTTT

abundance: NA
j_gene: TRBJ1-2
len: 16
v_gene: TRBV7-9
d_gene: NA
CDR3aa: CASSLVSVGRGYGYTF
CDR3nt: TGTGCCAGCAGCTTAGTATCGGTGGGCAGGGGCTATGGCTACACCTTC

abundance: few
j_gene: TRBJ2-3
len: 11
v_gene: TRBV15
d_gene: NA
CDR3aa: CATSSGITQYF
CDR3nt: TGTGCCACCAGCAGTGGGATTACGCAGTATTTT

abundance: few
j_gene: TRBJ1-2
len: 15
v_gene: TRBV6-1
d_gene: TRBD1
CDR3aa: CASSPTGGKSYGYTF
CDR3nt: TGTGCCAGCAGCCCTACAGGGGGCAAGAGCTATGGCTACACCTTC

abundance: NA
j_gene: TRBJ2-4
len: 18
v_gene: TRBV6-1
d_gene: TRBD2
CDR3aa: CASSEGGGLVLAKNIQYF
CDR3nt: TGTGCCAGCAGTGAAGGGGGGGGTTTGGTCTTAGCCAAAAACATTCAGTACTTC

abundance: NA
j_gene: TRBJ2-5
len: 12
v_gene: TRBV6-5
d_gene: NA
CDR3aa: CASRTRGETQYF
CDR3nt: TGTGCCAGCAGGACTAGAGGGGAGACCCAGTACTTC

abundance: NA
j_gene: TRBJ2-5
len: 14
v_gene: TRBV18
d_gene: NA
CDR3aa: CASSPMGFRETQYF
CDR3nt: TGTGCCAGCTCACCGATGGGCTTCCGTGAGACCCAGTACTTC

abundance: NA
j_gene: TRBJ1-3
len: 17
v_gene: TRBV7-6
d_gene: NA
CDR3aa: CASSLLAQGGSGNTIYF
CDR3nt: TGTGCCAGCAGCTTATTGGCACAAGGGGGCTCTGGAAACACCATATATTTT

abundance: many
j_gene: TRBJ1-2
len: 15
v_gene: TRBV7-2
d_gene: TRBD1
CDR3aa: CASSQTAGGGNGYTF
CDR3nt: TGTGCCAGCAGCCAGACTGCAGGGGGAGGGAATGGCTACACCTTC

abundance: few
j_gene: TRBJ1-6
len: 13
v_gene: TRBV5-1
d_gene: NA
CDR3aa: CASSLVRNSPLHF
CDR3nt: TGCGCCAGCAGCTTGGTTCGAAATTCACCCCTCCACTTT

abundance: NA
j_gene: TRBJ2-7
len: 16
v_gene: TRBV5-1
d_gene: TRBD1
CDR3aa: CASSQLPGQTTYEQYF
CDR3nt: TGCGCCAGCAGCCAGCTTCCGGGACAGACAACCTACGAGCAGTACTTC

abundance: NA
j_gene: TRBJ2-2
len: 14
v_gene: TRBV15
d_gene: NA
CDR3aa: CATRRQHITGELFF
CDR3nt: TGTGCCACCCGCCGGCAGCATATCACCGGGGAGCTGTTTTTT

abundance: NA
j_gene: TRBJ1-6
len: 18
v_gene: TRBV5-6
d_gene: NA
CDR3aa: CASSQTASGATYNSPLHF
CDR3nt: TGTGCCAGCAGCCAAACCGCCTCAGGGGCGACCTATAATTCACCCCTCCACTTT

abundance: NA
j_gene: TRBJ1-2
len: 15
v_gene: TRBV27
d_gene: NA
CDR3aa: CASRLSRSANYGYTF
CDR3nt: TGTGCCAGCAGACTATCCAGGTCCGCTAACTATGGCTACACCTTC

abundance: few
j_gene: TRBJ2-4
len: 15
v_gene: TRBV5-6
d_gene: TRBD2
CDR3aa: CASSLGAGALGIQYF
CDR3nt: TGTGCCAGCAGCTTAGGGGCGGGAGCCCTAGGCATTCAGTACTTC

abundance: NA
j_gene: TRBJ2-1
len: 14
v_gene: TRBV11-2
d_gene: NA
CDR3aa: CASSFELPLNEQFF
CDR3nt: TGTGCCAGCAGCTTCGAACTTCCCCTCAATGAGCAGTTCTTC

abundance: NA
j_gene: TRBJ1-6
len: 16
v_gene: TRBV18
d_gene: NA
CDR3aa: CASSPFPQGTNSPLHF
CDR3nt: TGTGCCAGCTCCCCCTTCCCCCAGGGGACTAATTCACCCCTCCACTTT

abundance: NA
j_gene: TRBJ1-2
len: 13
v_gene: TRBV19
d_gene: NA
CDR3aa: CATNDSPNYGYTF
CDR3nt: TGTGCCACTAACGACAGTCCGAACTATGGCTACACCTTC

abundance: NA
j_gene: TRBJ1-2
len: 14
v_gene: TRBV7-9
d_gene: NA
CDR3aa: CASSLGDGSLGYTF
CDR3nt: TGTGCCAGCAGCTTAGGGGACGGCTCCCTGGGCTACACCTTC

abundance: once
j_gene: TRBJ1-1
len: 12
v_gene: TRBV6-5
d_gene: NA
CDR3aa: CASSSSVPEAFF
CDR3nt: TGTGCCAGCAGTTCGAGTGTGCCTGAAGCTTTCTTT

abundance: NA
j_gene: TRBJ1-2
len: 17
v_gene: TRBV6-1
d_gene: TRBD1
CDR3aa: CASSEALQGARRYGYTF
CDR3nt: TGTGCCAGCAGTGAAGCCCTACAGGGGGCGCGCCGCTATGGCTACACCTTC

abundance: NA
j_gene: TRBJ2-7
len: 18
v_gene: TRBV13
d_gene: TRBD2
CDR3aa: CASSLPGLAGGPPYEQYF
CDR3nt: TGTGCCAGCAGCTTACCTGGACTAGCGGGAGGGCCCCCCTACGAGCAGTACTTC